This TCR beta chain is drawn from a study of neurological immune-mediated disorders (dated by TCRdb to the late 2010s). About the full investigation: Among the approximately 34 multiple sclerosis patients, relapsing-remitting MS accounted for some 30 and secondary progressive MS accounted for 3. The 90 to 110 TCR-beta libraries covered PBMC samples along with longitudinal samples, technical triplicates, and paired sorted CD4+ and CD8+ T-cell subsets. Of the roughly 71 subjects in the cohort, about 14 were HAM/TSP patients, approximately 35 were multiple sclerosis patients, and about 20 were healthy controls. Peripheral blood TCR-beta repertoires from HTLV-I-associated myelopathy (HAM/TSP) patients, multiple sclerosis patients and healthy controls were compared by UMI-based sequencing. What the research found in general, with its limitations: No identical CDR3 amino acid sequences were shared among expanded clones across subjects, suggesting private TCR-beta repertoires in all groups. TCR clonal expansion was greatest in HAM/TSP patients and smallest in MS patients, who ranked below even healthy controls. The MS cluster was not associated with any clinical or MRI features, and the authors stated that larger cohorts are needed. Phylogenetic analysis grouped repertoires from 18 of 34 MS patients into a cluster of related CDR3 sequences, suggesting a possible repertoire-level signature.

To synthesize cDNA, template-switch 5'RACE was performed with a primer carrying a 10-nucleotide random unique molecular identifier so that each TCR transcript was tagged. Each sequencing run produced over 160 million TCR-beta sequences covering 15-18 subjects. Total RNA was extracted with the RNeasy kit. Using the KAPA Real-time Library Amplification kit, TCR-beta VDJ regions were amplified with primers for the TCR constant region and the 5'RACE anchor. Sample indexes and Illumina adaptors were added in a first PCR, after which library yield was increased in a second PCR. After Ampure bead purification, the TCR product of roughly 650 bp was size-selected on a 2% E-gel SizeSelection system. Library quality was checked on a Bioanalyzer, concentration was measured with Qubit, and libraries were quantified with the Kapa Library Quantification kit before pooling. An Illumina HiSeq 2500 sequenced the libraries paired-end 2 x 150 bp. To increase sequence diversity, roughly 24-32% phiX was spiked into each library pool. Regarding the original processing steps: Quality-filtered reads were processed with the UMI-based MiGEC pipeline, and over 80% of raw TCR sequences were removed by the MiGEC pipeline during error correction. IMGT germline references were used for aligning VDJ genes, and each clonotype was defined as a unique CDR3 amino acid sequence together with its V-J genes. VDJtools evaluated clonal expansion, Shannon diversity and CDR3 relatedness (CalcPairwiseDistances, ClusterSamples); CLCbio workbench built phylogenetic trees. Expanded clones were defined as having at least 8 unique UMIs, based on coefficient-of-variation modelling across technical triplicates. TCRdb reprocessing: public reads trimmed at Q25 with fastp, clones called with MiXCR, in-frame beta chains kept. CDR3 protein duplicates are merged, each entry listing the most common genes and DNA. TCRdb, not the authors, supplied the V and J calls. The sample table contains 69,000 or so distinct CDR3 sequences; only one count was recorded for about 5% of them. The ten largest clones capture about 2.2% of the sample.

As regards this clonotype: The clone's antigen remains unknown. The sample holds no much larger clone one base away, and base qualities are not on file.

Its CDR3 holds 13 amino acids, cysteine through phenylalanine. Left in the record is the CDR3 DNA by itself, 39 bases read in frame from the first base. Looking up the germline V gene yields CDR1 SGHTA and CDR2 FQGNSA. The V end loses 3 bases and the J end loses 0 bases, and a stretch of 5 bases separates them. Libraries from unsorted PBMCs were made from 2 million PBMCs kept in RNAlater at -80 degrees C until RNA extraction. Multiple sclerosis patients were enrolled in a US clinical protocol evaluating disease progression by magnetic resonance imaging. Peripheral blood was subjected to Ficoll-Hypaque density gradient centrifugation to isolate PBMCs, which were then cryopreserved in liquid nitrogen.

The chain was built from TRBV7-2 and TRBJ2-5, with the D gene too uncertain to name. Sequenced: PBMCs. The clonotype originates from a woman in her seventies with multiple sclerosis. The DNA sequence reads TGTGCCAGCAGCTTGGGTAACCAAGAGACCCAGTACTTC. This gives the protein CASSLGNQETQYF.